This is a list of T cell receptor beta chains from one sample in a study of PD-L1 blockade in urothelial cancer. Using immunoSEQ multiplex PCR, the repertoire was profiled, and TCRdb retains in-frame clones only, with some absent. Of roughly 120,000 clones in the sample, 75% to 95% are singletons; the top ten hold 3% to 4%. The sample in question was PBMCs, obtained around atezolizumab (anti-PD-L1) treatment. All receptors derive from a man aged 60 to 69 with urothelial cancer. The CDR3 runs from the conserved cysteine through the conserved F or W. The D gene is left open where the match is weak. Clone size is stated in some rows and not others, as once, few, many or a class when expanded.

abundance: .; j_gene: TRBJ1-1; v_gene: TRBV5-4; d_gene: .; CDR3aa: CASSLGGGASEAFF; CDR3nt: TGTGCCAGCAGCTTGGGAGGCGGCGCTTCGGAAGCTTTCTTT
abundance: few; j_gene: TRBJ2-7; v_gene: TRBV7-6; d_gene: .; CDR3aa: CASSLDDRAGEQYF; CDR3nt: TGTGCCAGCAGCTTAGACGACAGGGCGGGAGAGCAGTACTTC
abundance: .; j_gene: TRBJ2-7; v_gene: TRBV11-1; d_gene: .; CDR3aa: CASSRDRNYEQYF; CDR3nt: TGTGCCAGCAGCCGAGACAGGAACTACGAGCAGTACTTC
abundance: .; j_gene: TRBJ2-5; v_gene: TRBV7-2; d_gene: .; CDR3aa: CASSLQETQYF; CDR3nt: TGTGCCAGCAGCCTACAAGAGACCCAGTACTTC
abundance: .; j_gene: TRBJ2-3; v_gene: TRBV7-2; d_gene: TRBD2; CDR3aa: CASSLIYSGGPHYF; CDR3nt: TGTGCCAGCAGCTTAATTTATTCGGGAGGGCCCCATTATTTT
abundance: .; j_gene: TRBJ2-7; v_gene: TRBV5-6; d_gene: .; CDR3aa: CASNPGHGLEQYF; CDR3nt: TGTGCCAGCAACCCGGGACACGGACTCGAGCAGTACTTC
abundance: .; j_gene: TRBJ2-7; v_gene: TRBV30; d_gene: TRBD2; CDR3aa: CAWSGLAGVNEQYF; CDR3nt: TGTGCCTGGAGTGGACTAGCGGGAGTCAACGAGCAGTACTTC
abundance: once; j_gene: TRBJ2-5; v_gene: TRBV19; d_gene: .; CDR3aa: CASSIAGAKETQYF; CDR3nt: TGTGCCAGTAGTATAGCGGGAGCAAAAGAGACCCAGTACTTC
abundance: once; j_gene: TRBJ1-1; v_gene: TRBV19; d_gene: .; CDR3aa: CASSIGSLASAEAFF; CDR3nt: TGTGCCAGTAGTATTGGGAGTCTAGCAAGCGCTGAAGCTTTCTTT
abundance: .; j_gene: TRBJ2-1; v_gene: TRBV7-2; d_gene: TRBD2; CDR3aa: CASSSGLAGYNEQFF; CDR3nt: TGTGCCAGCAGCTCGGGACTAGCGGGCTACAATGAGCAGTTCTTC
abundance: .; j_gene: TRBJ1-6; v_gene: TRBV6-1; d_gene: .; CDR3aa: CASASAYNSPLHF; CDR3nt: TGTGCCAGCGCCAGCGCCTATAATTCACCCCTCCACTTT
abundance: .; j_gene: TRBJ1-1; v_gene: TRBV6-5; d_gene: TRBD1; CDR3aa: CASSTGGTGTEAFF; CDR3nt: TGTGCCAGCAGTACAGGGGGCACGGGCACTGAAGCTTTCTTT
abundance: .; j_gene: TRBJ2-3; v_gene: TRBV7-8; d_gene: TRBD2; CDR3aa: CASSLARRSGSGPDTQYF; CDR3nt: TGTGCCAGCAGCTTAGCGCGTAGGAGCGGGAGTGGGCCAGATACGCAGTATTTT
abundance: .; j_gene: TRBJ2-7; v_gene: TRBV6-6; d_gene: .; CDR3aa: CASSSAGYEQYF; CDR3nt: TGTGCCAGCAGTTCCGCCGGCTACGAGCAGTACTTC
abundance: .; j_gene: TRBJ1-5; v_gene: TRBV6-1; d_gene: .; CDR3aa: CASSDKVRQGNQPQHF; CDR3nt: TGTGCCAGCAGTGATAAGGTTCGACAGGGCAATCAGCCCCAGCATTTT
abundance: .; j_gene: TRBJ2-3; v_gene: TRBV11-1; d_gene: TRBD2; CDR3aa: CASSPWTSGSSTDTQYF; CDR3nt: TGTGCCAGCAGCCCTTGGACTAGCGGCTCTAGCACAGATACGCAGTATTTT
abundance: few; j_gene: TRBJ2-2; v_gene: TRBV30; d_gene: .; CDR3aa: CAWSVGGRGELFF; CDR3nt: TGTGCCTGGAGTGTGGGGGGAAGAGGGGAGCTGTTTTTT
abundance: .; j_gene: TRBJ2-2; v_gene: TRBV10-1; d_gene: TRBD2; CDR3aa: CASSEVIGTSGGLNTGELFF; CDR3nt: TGCGCCAGCAGTGAGGTCATTGGGACTAGCGGGGGCCTGAACACCGGGGAGCTGTTTTTT
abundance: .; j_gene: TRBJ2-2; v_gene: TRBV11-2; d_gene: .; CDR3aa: CASSLPGLNTGELFF; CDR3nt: TGTGCCAGCAGCTTACCGGGACTGAACACCGGGGAGCTGTTTTTT
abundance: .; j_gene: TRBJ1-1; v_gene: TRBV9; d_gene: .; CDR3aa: CASSVGVGGAEAFF; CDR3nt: TGTGCCAGCAGCGTAGGGGTAGGAGGGGCTGAAGCTTTCTTT
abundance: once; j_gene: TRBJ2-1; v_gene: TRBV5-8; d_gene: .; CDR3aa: CASSLAGIAVNNEQFF; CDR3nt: TGTGCCAGCAGCTTGGCCGGGATAGCGGTCAACAATGAGCAGTTCTTC
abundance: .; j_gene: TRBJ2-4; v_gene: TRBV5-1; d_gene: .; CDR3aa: CASSLRLSGILVAKNIQYF; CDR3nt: TGCGCCAGCAGCTTGAGGTTGTCAGGGATACTCGTAGCCAAAAACATTCAGTACTTC
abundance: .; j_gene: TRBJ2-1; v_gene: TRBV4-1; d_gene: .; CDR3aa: CASSQEQSSYNEQFF; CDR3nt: TGCGCCAGCAGCCAAGAACAGAGCTCCTACAATGAGCAGTTCTTC
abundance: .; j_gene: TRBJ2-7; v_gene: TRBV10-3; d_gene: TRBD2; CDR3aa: CAIRGTGGYEQYF; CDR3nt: TGTGCCATCAGGGGCACGGGGGGCTACGAGCAGTACTTC
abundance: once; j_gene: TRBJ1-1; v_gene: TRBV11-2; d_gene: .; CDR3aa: CASSFVTEAFF; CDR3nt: TGTGCCAGCAGCTTCGTCACTGAAGCTTTCTTT
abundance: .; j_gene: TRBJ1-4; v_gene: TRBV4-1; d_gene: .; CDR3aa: CASSQDPAVSTNEKLFF; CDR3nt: TGCGCCAGCAGCCAAGATCCTGCCGTTAGTACTAATGAAAAACTGTTTTTT
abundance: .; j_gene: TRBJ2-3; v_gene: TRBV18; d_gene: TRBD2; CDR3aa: CASSPVAGGPADTQYF; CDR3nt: TGTGCCAGCTCACCCGTAGCGGGAGGGCCCGCAGATACGCAGTATTTT
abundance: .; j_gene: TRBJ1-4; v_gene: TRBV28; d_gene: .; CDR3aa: CASSFGGMSEKLFF; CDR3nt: TGTGCCAGCAGTTTCGGAGGGATGAGTGAAAAACTGTTTTTT
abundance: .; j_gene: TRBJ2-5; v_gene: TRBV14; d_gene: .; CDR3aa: CASSQLEQETQYF; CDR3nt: TGTGCCAGCAGCCAACTAGAGCAAGAGACCCAGTACTTC
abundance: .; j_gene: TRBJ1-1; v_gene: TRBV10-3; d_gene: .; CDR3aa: CAISDGLGGRNTEAFF; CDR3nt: TGTGCCATCAGTGACGGTCTGGGGGGGAGGAACACTGAAGCTTTCTTT
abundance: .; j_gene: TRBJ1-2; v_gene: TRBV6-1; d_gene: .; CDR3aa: CASQESRDYGYTF; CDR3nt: TGTGCCAGCCAAGAGAGCAGGGACTATGGCTACACCTTC
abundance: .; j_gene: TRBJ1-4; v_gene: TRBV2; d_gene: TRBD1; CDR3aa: CASTPGQGVPTNEKLFF; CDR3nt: TGTGCCAGCACCCCGGGACAGGGCGTCCCGACTAATGAAAAACTGTTTTTT
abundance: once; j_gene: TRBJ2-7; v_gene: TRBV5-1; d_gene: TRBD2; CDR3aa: CASSPAGGLYYEQYF; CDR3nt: TGCGCCAGCAGCCCCGCGGGGGGCCTCTACTACGAGCAGTACTTC
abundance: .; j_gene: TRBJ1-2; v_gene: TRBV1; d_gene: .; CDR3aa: CTSSHPPAGGGGGYTF; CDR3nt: TGCACCAGCAGCCATCCCCCGGCCGGTGGGGGCGGTGGCTACACCTTC
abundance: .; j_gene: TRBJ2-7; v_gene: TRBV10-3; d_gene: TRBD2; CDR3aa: CAISLAGGNEQYF; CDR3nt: TGTGCCATCAGTCTAGCGGGAGGGAACGAGCAGTACTTC
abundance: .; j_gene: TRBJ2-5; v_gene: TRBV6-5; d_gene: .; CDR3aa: CASSYSGGHETQYF; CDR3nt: TGTGCCAGCAGTTACTCGGGGGGGCATGAGACCCAGTACTTC
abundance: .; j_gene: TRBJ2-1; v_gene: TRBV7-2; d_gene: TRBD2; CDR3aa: CASTPAGGGLGEQFF; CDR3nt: TGTGCCAGCACGCCAGCCGGGGGGGGCCTGGGTGAGCAGTTCTTC